This T cell receptor (beta chain) was sequenced during a study of PD-1 blockade in classical Hodgkin lymphoma. The wider study: Intravenous nivolumab at 3 mg/kg was given to patients every 2 weeks. Overall study findings and caveats: Newly diagnosed patients reportedly trailed healthy donors in baseline TCR diversity.

The protocol was immunoSEQ multiplex PCR, while the TCRdb copy is restricted to in-frame clones and leaves out a portion. The sample carries fewer than 15,000 clones, over 75% recorded once. The germline V gene encodes CDR1 SSHAT and CDR2 FNYEAQ (reference sequence). The CDR3 extends over 14 amino acids. A note on this clone: Its antigen is not identified. One end of the junction does not line up with germline, which may come from a read error.

Relapse was seen in all patients after autologous stem cell transplantation, and brentuximab vedotin exposure was variable. The V gene is TRBV7-7, the J gene TRBJ2-1; 7 bases match TRBD1. This TCR derives from a human donor with classical Hodgkin lymphoma. The material was peripheral blood mononuclear cells (PBMCs), obtained at baseline. CDR3 amino acids: CASSPARGSNEQFF. For the CDR3, the DNA is TGTGCTAGCAGCCCGGCCAGGGGGTCCAATGAGCAGTTCTTC.